Presented here are 18 T cell receptor beta chains from one specimen sequenced in a study of blood T cells in healthy people across ages. A J-beta primer mix and a sample-barcoded 5' primer were used in a second PCR of roughly 7 to 12 cycles. TCRdb passed the 5' RACE reads through MiXCR, listing each CDR3 protein once. This table has 700,000 to 950,000 distinct CDR3 sequences, roughly 60% appearing once. Input material: blood. Receptor source: a man in his thirties or forties in good health.

This clonotype occurred a few times. The V and J genes are TRBV10-3 and TRBJ2-7, with 7 nucleotides matching TRBD2. Germline values: CDR1 ENHRY, CDR2 SYGVKD. V was pared by 6 bases and J by 2 bases, with 7 bases of the junction left unmatched. This CDR3 has 14 amino acids. CDR3 sequence (DNA): TGTGCCATCAGCGAAAGCGGGACGACCTACGAGCAGTACTTC. Translated, it gives CAISESGTTYEQYF.

V usage is TRBV25-1 and J usage is TRBJ1-2, with D uncertain. CDR1 and CDR2 from the germline V gene are MGHDK and SYGVNS. Trimming took off 2 bases at V and 4 bases at J, with 8 bases between the two ends. This CDR3 contains 13 residues. CDR3: CASSENPVYGYTF. The CDR3, as DNA: TGTGCCAGCAGTGAAAACCCCGTCTATGGCTACACCTTC.

V usage is TRBV28 and J usage is TRBJ2-1; D may be TRBD1 (8 bases). V was pared by 4 bases and J by 0 bases, with 16 bases between. The CDR3 is made up of 17 amino acids. Per germline, CDR1 MDHEN and CDR2 SYDVKM. The CDR3 loop is CASSYRGGASSYNEQFF. The CDR3 DNA follows: TGTGCCAGCAGTTACAGGGGGGGCGCTTCCTCCTACAATGAGCAGTTCTTC.

V is TRBV29-1 and J is TRBJ2-3; no reliable D call. Germline lookup yields CDR1 SQVTM and CDR2 ANQGSEA. This CDR3 region has 13 residues. V lost 7 bases and J lost 2, with 13 bases in between. DNA for the CDR3: TGCAGCGCCGTGGGCAGAAACACAGATACGCAGTATTTT. Translated: CSAVGRNTDTQYF.

CDR3 in DNA: TGCAGTGCTAGAGATCCACTAGCCACAGATACGCAGTATTTT. Its protein is CSARDPLATDTQYF. The rearrangement joins TRBV20-1 to TRBJ2-3, with D perhaps TRBD2 (6 bases). Germline V gives CDR1 DFQATT, CDR2 SNEGSKA (reference sequence). Deletions cut 0 bases from V and 2 bases from J, with 9 bases between. This CDR3 region has 14 residues.

V and J are TRBV27 and TRBJ2-3; the D is unclear. The V and J ends lost 6 bases and 3 bases respectively, with 16 bases between them. The CDR3 length is 15 residues. CDR1 and CDR2 from the germline V gene are MNHEY and SMNVEV (reference sequence). The CDR3 is CASSLGLKATDTQYF. Here the CDR3 DNA reads TGTGCCAGCAGCCTCGGCCTAAAGGCGACAGATACGCAGTATTTT.

V and J are TRBV7-2 and TRBJ1-5; D is ambiguous. Germline values: CDR1 SGHTA, CDR2 FQGNSA. This CDR3 contains 14 residues. Trimming left V 5 bases short and J 5 bases short, with 13 bases between. The CDR3 loop is CASSPQTDDQPQHF. The CDR3 DNA is TGTGCCAGCAGCCCCCAGACGGACGATCAGCCCCAGCATTTT.

The rearrangement links TRBV11-2 to TRBJ2-7; the D is unclear. Per germline, CDR1 SGHAT and CDR2 FQNNGV. Deletions cut 2 bases from V and 2 bases from J, with 10 bases between. The length of the CDR3 is 14 residues. The CDR3 is CASSLTTEAYEQYF. In nucleotides, the CDR3 is TGTGCCAGCAGCTTAACCACCGAGGCCTACGAGCAGTACTTC.

This sequence joins TRBV20-1 and TRBJ1-2; D gene unclear. The V gene's germline CDR1 is DFQATT and CDR2 SNEGSKA (reference sequence). The CDR3 is 15 residues long. V was pared by 6 bases and J by 2 bases, with 19 bases between. CDR3 in amino acids: CSAAANRPDNYGYTF. CDR3 sequence (DNA): TGCAGTGCAGCCGCCAACCGGCCCGACAACTATGGCTACACCTTC.

The chain couples TRBV11-1 to TRBJ2-4, with D possibly being TRBD1 (6 bases). Germline-derived CDR1 and CDR2 are SGHAT and FQDESV (reference sequence). The ends were cut back, 9 bases at V and 5 bases at J, with 26 bases in the middle. CDR3 size: 17 residues. The CDR3 is CARLPVGALFSENIQYF. For the CDR3, the DNA is TGTGCCAGACTGCCTGTGGGGGCTCTATTCTCCGAAAACATTCAGTACTTC.

Regarding this clonotype: The junction departs from germline at one end; a sequencing error may be responsible. The CDR3 DNA reads TGCAGTGGGGAGGGGTCGGGCACGGATACGCAGTATTTT. This sequence encodes CSGEGSGTDTQYF. The chain joins TRBV20-1 to TRBJ2-3, with TRBD2 identical over 7 bases. This CDR3 is built from 13 residues. CDR1 and CDR2 (germline): DFQATT, SNEGSKA (reference sequence).

The chain uses TRBV7-2 and TRBJ2-1; a weak D match, TRBD1 (6 bases). The tail of the sequence fits TRBJ2-7 better, so the J call may be wrong. Germline-derived CDR1 and CDR2 are SGHTA and FQGNSA. The CDR3 sequence is 18 residues long. The CDR3 nucleotides are TGTGCCAGCAGCTCCTCGGGACATATCAGTTTCTCCTACAATGAGCAGTACTTC. It encodes CASSSSGHISFSYNEQYF.

The V gene is TRBV20-1, the J gene TRBJ2-5; D ambiguous. Germline lookup yields CDR1 DFQATT and CDR2 SNEGSKA (reference sequence). The CDR3 totals 14 residues. Trimming took off 7 bases at V and 11 bases at J, with 26 bases between the two ends. CDR3 amino acids: CSGLWHPVVDEQYF. Written as DNA, the CDR3 is TGCAGTGGCCTTTGGCATCCTGTCGTAGATGAGCAGTACTTC.

V is TRBV9 and J is TRBJ2-4, with a tentative D call TRBD2 (5 bases). The J call may be incorrect, as the DNA end agrees better with TRBJ2-7. Germline CDR1 SGDLS, CDR2 YYNGEE. The CDR3 has 15 residues. The chain's CDR3 is CASSRASGRGYEQYF. The CDR3 bases are TGTGCCAGCAGTCGCGCAAGTGGGCGAGGGTACGAGCAGTACTTC.

The chain carries TRBV25-1 and TRBJ2-5; weak D call: TRBD1 (5 bases). In germline, CDR1 is MGHDK, CDR2 SYGVNS. The length of the CDR3 is 15 residues. Trimming left V 5 bases short and J 4 bases short, with 17 bases between. CDR3 in DNA: TGTGCCAGCAGTAGTTATGCAGGGTATAGAGAGACCCAGTACTTC. It specifies CASSSYAGYRETQYF.

V gene TRBV20-1 combines with J gene TRBJ2-1, with D unresolved. In germline, CDR1 is DFQATT, CDR2 SNEGSKA (reference sequence). The CDR3 is 10 residues long. V dropped 3 bases and J dropped 9 bases, with 6 bases sitting between them. CDR3 region: CSASIGEQFF. The CDR3 nucleotides are TGCAGTGCTAGTATCGGTGAGCAGTTCTTC.

The chain joins TRBV14 to TRBJ2-7; a weak D match, TRBD1 (6 bases). Trimming took 4 bases from V and 2 from J, leaving 15 bases between them. From germline, CDR1 is SGHDN and CDR2 FVKESK. The CDR3 extends over 15 amino acids. In nucleotides, the CDR3 is TGTGCCAGCAGCCGTTTACAGGGCCGACCCTACGAGCAGTACTTC. This codes for CASSRLQGRPYEQYF.

The V call is TRBV4-2, the J call TRBJ2-4, with 10 bases lining up with TRBD1. Germline loops: CDR1 LGHNA, CDR2 YNFKEQ. This CDR3 has 17 residues. J was trimmed by 1 base and V by 2 bases; bases with no gene match: 5. CDR3 in amino acids: CASSQLGQGEAKNIQYF. The CDR3 coding sequence is TGTGCCAGCAGCCAATTAGGACAGGGGGAGGCCAAAAACATTCAGTACTTC.